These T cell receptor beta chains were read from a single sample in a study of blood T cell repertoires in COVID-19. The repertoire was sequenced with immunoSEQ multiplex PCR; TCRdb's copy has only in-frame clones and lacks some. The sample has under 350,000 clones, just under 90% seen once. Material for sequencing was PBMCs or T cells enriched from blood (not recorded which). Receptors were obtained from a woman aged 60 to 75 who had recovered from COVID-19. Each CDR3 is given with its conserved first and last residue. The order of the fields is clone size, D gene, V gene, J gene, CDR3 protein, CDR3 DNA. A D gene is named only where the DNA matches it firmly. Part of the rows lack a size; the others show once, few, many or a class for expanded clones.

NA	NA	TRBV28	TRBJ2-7	CASSFRGTQAYEQYF	TGTGCCAGCAGTTTCCGCGGGACTCAAGCCTACGAGCAGTACTTC
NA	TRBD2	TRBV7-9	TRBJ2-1	CASSDPGAGAYNEQFF	TGTGCCAGCAGCGACCCGGGAGCGGGGGCCTACAATGAGCAGTTCTTC
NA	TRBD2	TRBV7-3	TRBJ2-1	CASSMAGVLYNEQFF	TGTGCCAGCTCTATGGCGGGAGTCCTTTACAATGAGCAGTTCTTC
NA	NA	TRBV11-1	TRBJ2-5	CASSLAPTAQETQYF	TGTGCCAGCAGCTTAGCCCCGACAGCCCAAGAGACCCAGTACTTC
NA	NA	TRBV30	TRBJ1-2	CAWRVVSYTF	TGTGCCTGGAGGGTAGTAAGCTACACCTTC
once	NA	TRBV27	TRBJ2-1	CASSSQLSLNEQFF	TGTGCCAGCAGTTCCCAACTTTCCTTGAATGAGCAGTTCTTC
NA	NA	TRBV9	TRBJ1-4	CASSVGLRGPGEKLFF	TGTGCCAGCAGCGTAGGACTCAGGGGCCCGGGTGAAAAACTGTTTTTT
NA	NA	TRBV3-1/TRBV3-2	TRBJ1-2	CASSQDETVYGYTF	TGTGCCAGCAGCCAAGATGAGACAGTCTATGGCTACACCTTC
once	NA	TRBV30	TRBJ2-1	CAWSVVMWGVNNEQFF	TGTGCCTGGAGTGTGGTTATGTGGGGGGTGAACAATGAGCAGTTCTTC
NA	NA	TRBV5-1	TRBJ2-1	CASSLGGSWDEQFF	TGCGCCAGCAGCTTGGGTGGGAGCTGGGATGAGCAGTTCTTC
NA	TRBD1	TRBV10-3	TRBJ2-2	CAISGTGGRRELFF	TGTGCCATCAGTGGTACAGGGGGTCGGCGGGAGCTGTTTTTT
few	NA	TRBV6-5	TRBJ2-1	CASSSPGSGINEQFF	TGTGCCAGCAGTTCCCCGGGAAGCGGCATTAATGAGCAGTTCTTC
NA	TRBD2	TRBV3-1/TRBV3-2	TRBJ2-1	CASSYRTSGGADNEQFF	TGTGCCAGCAGCTACCGGACTAGCGGGGGGGCCGACAATGAGCAGTTCTTC
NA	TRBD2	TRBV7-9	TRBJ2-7	CASSSLAGDYEQYF	TGTGCCAGCAGCTCTCTAGCGGGAGACTACGAGCAGTACTTC
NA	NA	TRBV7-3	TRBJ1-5	CASSMPGEPQHF	TGTGCCAGCAGCATGCCAGGGGAGCCCCAGCATTTT
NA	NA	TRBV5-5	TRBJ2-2	CASSFGDTGELFF	TGTGCCAGCAGCTTTGGAGACACCGGGGAGCTGTTTTTT
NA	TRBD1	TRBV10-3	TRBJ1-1	CAIRGTGDHTEAFF	TGTGCCATCAGAGGGACAGGGGATCACACTGAAGCTTTCTTT
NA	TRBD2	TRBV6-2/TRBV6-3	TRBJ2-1	CASSPYGTRIYNEQFF	TGTGCCAGCAGCCCCTACGGGACTAGGATTTACAATGAGCAGTTCTTC
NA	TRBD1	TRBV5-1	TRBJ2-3	CASSLFGTGGNTQYF	TGCGCCAGCAGCTTGTTCGGGACAGGGGGGAATACGCAGTATTTT
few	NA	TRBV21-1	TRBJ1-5	CASTKKPFNQPQHF	TGTGCCAGCACCAAAAAGCCTTTCAATCAGCCCCAGCATTTT
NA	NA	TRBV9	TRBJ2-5	CASSGGAGKETQYF	TGTGCCAGCAGCGGTGGGGCGGGAAAGGAGACCCAGTACTTC
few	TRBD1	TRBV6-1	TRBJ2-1	CASSEGQGKTNEQFF	TGTGCCAGCAGTGAGGGACAGGGTAAGACCAATGAGCAGTTCTTC
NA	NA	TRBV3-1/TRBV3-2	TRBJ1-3	CASSPFRGSLIPSGNTIYF	TGTGCCAGCAGCCCTTTCCGAGGGTCCTTGATTCCCTCTGGAAACACCATATATTTT
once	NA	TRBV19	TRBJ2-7	CASSTSGTVSYEQYF	TGTGCCAGTAGCACCTCCGGGACTGTATCCTACGAGCAGTACTTC
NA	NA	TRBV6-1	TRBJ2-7	CASSERTAYEQYF	TGTGCCAGCAGTGAAAGGACAGCCTACGAGCAGTACTTC
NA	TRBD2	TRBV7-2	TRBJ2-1	CASSDTGTSGYNEQFF	TGTGCCAGCAGTGACACCGGGACTAGCGGGTACAATGAGCAGTTCTTC
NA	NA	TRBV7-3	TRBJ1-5	CASSATGSNQPQHF	TGTGCCAGCAGTGCGACAGGTAGCAATCAGCCCCAGCATTTT
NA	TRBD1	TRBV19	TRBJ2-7	CASSLGDREGEQYF	TGTGCCAGTAGTCTCGGGGACAGGGAAGGCGAGCAGTACTTC
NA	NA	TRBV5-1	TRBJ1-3	CASSLDSSGNTIYF	TGCGCCAGCAGCTTGGACTCCTCTGGAAACACCATATATTTT
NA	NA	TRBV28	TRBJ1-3	CASSWSGQTFSGNTIYF	TGTGCCAGCAGTTGGTCAGGGCAAACCTTCTCTGGAAACACCATATATTTT
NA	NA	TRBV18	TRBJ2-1	CASSPSRQLSYNEQFF	TGTGCCAGCTCACCATCGAGACAGCTGTCGTACAATGAGCAGTTCTTC
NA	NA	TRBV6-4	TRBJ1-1	CASSPRMDRTTEAFF	TGTGCCAGCAGCCCCCGTATGGACAGAACCACTGAAGCTTTCTTT
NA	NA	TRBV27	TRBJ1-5	CASSVYPPGFGDQPQHF	TGTGCCAGCAGTGTCTACCCCCCCGGATTCGGGGATCAGCCCCAGCATTTT
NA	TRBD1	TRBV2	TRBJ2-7	CASSERQGSPYEQYF	TGTGCCAGCAGTGAAAGACAGGGGAGCCCCTACGAGCAGTACTTC
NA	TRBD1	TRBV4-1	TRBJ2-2	CASSQPPGQGDGELFF	TGCGCCAGCAGCCAACCACCGGGACAGGGGGATGGGGAGCTGTTTTTT
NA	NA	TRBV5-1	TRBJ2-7	CASSLFQDRSYEQYF	TGCGCCAGCAGCTTGTTCCAGGACAGATCCTACGAGCAGTACTTC
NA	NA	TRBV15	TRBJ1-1	CATSRVSREGEAFF	TGTGCCACCAGCAGAGTCTCCAGGGAAGGAGAAGCTTTCTTT
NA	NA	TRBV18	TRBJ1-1	CASSPLKGENTEAFF	TGTGCCAGCTCACCTTTAAAAGGGGAGAACACTGAAGCTTTCTTT
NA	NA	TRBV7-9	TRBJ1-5	CASSSQDSNQPQHF	TGTGCCAGCAGCTCGCAGGATAGCAATCAGCCCCAGCATTTT
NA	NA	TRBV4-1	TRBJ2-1	CASSPPVPNEQFF	TGCGCCAGCAGCCCCCCGGTCCCCAATGAGCAGTTCTTC
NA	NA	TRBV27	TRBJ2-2	CASSRLGGGPGELFF	TGTGCCAGCAGTAGACTGGGAGGGGGTCCCGGGGAGCTGTTTTTT
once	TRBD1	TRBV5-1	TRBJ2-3	CASSRTGDNTDTQYF	TGCGCCAGCAGCCGGACAGGGGATAATACAGATACGCAGTATTTT